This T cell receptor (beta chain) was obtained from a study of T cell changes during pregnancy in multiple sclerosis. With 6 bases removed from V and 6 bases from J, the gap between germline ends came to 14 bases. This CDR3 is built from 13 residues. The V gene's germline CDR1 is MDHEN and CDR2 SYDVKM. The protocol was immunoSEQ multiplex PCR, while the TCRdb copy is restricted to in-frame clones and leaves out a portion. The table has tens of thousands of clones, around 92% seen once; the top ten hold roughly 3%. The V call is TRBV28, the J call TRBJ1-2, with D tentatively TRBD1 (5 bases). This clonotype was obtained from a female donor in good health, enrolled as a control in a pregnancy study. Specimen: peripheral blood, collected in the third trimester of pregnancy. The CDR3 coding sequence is TGTGCCAGCAGCCCTAGGGGTTTAGATGGCTACACCTTC. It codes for CASSPRGLDGYTF.